What follows describes a single T cell receptor beta chain. Antigen specificity is unknown. This sample is part of a study of T cell responses to AZD1222 COVID-19 vaccine. TCRdb's table, derived via immunoSEQ multiplex PCR, lists solely in-frame clones and lacks some. The sample lists roughly 120,000 clones, roughly 90% seen once, with 7.9% in the top ten. Points from the study as a whole: Just six AZD1222 recipients were seropositive at baseline. Repertoires were obtained only post-peak T cell response.

Investigators merged groups given second doses at roughly 4 or roughly 12 weeks. Sequencing used peripheral blood, obtained 28 days after the second AZD1222 dose. This TCR was sampled from an adult who received the AZD1222 COVID-19 vaccine.

The CDR3 loop reads CASSFSGGADEQFF. CDR3 DNA: TGTGCCAGCAGCTTTAGCGGGGGGGCTGATGAGCAGTTCTTC. This rearrangement joins TRBV7-6 to TRBJ2-1; 11 bases fit TRBD2. The CDR3 totals 14 residues. Losses at the gene ends were 3 bases for V and 8 bases for J; bases not matched to a gene: 3. CDR1 and CDR2 from the germline V gene are SGHVS and FNYEAQ.